Following are 28 T cell receptor beta chains from one sample sequenced in a study of low-dose radiotherapy and immunotherapy resistance in tumors. Documented time point: before trial treatment. Both TCRalpha and TCRbeta chains were reverse transcribed with V-gene-specific primers. With a V-primer adapter and a constant-region primer, TCRs were amplified for approximately 19 PCR cycles. TCRdb itself ran the reads through MiXCR, one entry per CDR3 protein. In the table there are around 99,000 distinct CDR3 sequences, more than 8% of which are singletons. The material sequenced was PBMCs, taken before treatment. The receptors originated from a male donor with prostate cancer.

This clonotype was counted many times. V gene TRBV5-1 combines with J gene TRBJ2-7; D possibly corresponds to TRBD2 (7 bases). Per the germline V gene, CDR1 is SGHRS and CDR2 is YFSETQ. CDR3 size: 13 residues. V was clipped by 1 base and J by 7 bases, with 12 bases between them. This CDR3 reads CASSLWGGWEQYF. The CDR3 DNA reads TGCGCCAGCAGCTTGTGGGGGGGCTGGGAGCAGTACTTC. The full variable domain, rest sourced from reference TRBV5-1 and TRBJ2-7, is KAGVTQTPRYLIKTRGQQVTLSCSPISGHRSVSWYQQTPGQGLQFLFEYFSETQRNKGNFPGRFSGRQFSNSRSEMNVSTLELGDSALYLCASSLWGGWEQYFGPGTRLTVT.

This clonotype was found many times. CDR3 amino acids: CSARFLGGAGELFF. Here the CDR3 DNA reads TGCAGTGCTAGGTTCCTAGGCGGCGCCGGGGAGCTGTTTTTT. V and J are TRBV20-1 and TRBJ2-2; the D is unclear. V lost 3 bases and J 6 bases, leaving 14 bases between the germline ends. The length of the CDR3 is 14 residues. Germline V gives CDR1 DFQATT, CDR2 SNEGSKA (reference sequence).

This clonotype was recorded at least ten times. J is TRBJ1-2 and V is TRBV28; tentatively, D is TRBD1 (5 bases). Trimming left V 3 bases short and J 7 bases short, with 9 bases between. The CDR3 loop spans 12 amino acids. Germline V lookup: CDR1 MDHEN, CDR2 SYDVKM. The CDR3 DNA follows: TGTGCCAGCAGTTTGGCGGGGGTTGGCTACACCTTC. As protein: CASSLAGVGYTF.

This clonotype was detected many times. The chain has TRBV6-2 or TRBV6-3 and TRBJ2-4; no reliable D call. The CDR3 consists of 14 residues. V was cut by 2 bases and J by 5 bases, with 10 bases left in between. CDR1 and CDR2 (germline): MNHEY, SVGEGT. CDR3 loop: CASSYPDSENIQYF. DNA for the CDR3: TGTGCCAGCAGTTACCCCGACTCCGAAAACATTCAGTACTTC.

This clonotype was seen ten or more times. This rearrangement joins TRBV30 to TRBJ2-1; D tentatively reads TRBD1 or TRBD2 (6 bases each). This CDR3 is built from 11 residues. Germline lookup yields CDR1 GTSNPN and CDR2 SVGIG (reference sequence). V dropped 1 base and J dropped 10 bases, with 8 bases sitting between them. CDR3 sequence reads: CAWSEGGEQFF. CDR3 DNA: TGTGCCTGGAGTGAGGGGGGAGAGCAGTTCTTC.

This clonotype was observed a handful of times. This chain joins TRBV10-3 and TRBJ1-5; D ambiguous. CDR1 is ENHRY, CDR2 SYGVKD, per germline. CDR3 size: 14 residues. The germline V and J ends were trimmed by 10 bases and 4 bases, with 17 bases remaining between them. CDR3 amino acids: CATGEGLSNQPQHF. CDR3 nucleotides: TGTGCCACCGGCGAGGGCTTAAGTAATCAGCCCCAGCATTTT.

This clonotype was seen repeatedly, ten times or more. V is TRBV7-2 and J is TRBJ2-7; D possibly corresponds to TRBD2 (6 bases). This CDR3 comprises 16 residues. V gave up 0 bases and J gave up 1 base, with 13 bases separating them. Germline CDR1 and CDR2: SGHTA and FQGNSA. In nucleotides, the CDR3 is TGTGCCAGCAGCTTAGCAACGGGTAGCGGTTCCTACGAGCAGTACTTC. This codes for CASSLATGSGSYEQYF.

At least ten counts were recorded for this clonotype. This chain links TRBV7-2 with TRBJ2-1, with D uncertain. The CDR3 runs 14 residues. Germline V lookup: CDR1 SGHTA, CDR2 FQGNSA. The germline V and J ends were trimmed by 11 bases and 4 bases, with 18 bases remaining between them. This CDR3 reads CASTHDNGYNEQFF. The CDR3 DNA sequence: TGTGCCTCAACCCACGACAACGGATACAATGAGCAGTTCTTC.

In this sample, this clonotype turned up a few times. The CDR3 DNA follows: TGTGCCAGCAGCCATCAGCGGACTCGGGGCACCGGGGAGCTGTTTTTT. It translates to CASSHQRTRGTGELFF. The chain has TRBV3-1 and TRBJ2-2; possible D gene TRBD2, 5 bases. The length of the CDR3 is 16 residues. V shed 3 bases and J shed 4 bases, with 15 bases lying between them. Looked up from germline, CDR1 is LGHDT and CDR2 is YNNKEL (reference sequence). Together with reference TRBV3-1 and TRBJ2-2, the CDR3 gives the full variable domain: DTAVSQTPKYLVTQMGNDKSIKCEQNLGHDTMYWYKQDSKKFLKIMFSYNNKELIINETVPNRFSPKSPDKAHLNLHINSLELGDSAVYFCASSHQRTRGTGELFFGEGSRLTVL.

This clonotype has a count of ten or more. The chain links TRBV10-3 to TRBJ2-7; TRBD2 aligns across 8 bases. The length of the CDR3 is 16 residues. V shed 0 bases and J 5 bases; nucleotides not matched to a gene: 9. Germline lookup yields CDR1 ENHRY and CDR2 SYGVKD. In DNA, the CDR3 is TGTGCCATCAGTGAGTCGACCAGCGGGAGTGTCCACGAGCAGTACTTC. Translated, it gives CAISESTSGSVHEQYF.

The table lists this clonotype with many counts. V is TRBV30 and J is TRBJ2-4; D possibly corresponds to TRBD2 (5 bases). Trimming removed 2 bases from V and 6 bases from J, with 8 bases in between. The length of the CDR3 is 12 residues. CDR1 is GTSNPN and CDR2 is SVGIG in the germline V gene (reference sequence). CDR3 region: CAWSSAGNIQYF. Written as DNA, the CDR3 is TGTGCCTGGAGTTCCGCGGGAAACATTCAGTACTTC. Together with reference TRBV30 and TRBJ2-4, the CDR3 gives the full variable domain: SQTIHQWPATLVQPVGSPLSLECTVEGTSNPNLYWYRQAAGRGLQLLFYSVGIGQISSEVPQNLSASRPQDRQFILSSKKLLLSDSGFYLCAWSSAGNIQYFGAGTRLSVL.

In this sample, this clonotype turned up many times. This chain links TRBV18 with TRBJ2-1; possibly TRBD1 for D (5 bases). Trimming removed 8 bases from V and 1 base from J, with 9 bases in between. CDR3 length: 13 residues. Germline lookup yields CDR1 KGHSH and CDR2 LQKENI. CDR3 sequence: CASSPGSYNEQFF. Written as DNA, the CDR3 is TGTGCCAGCAGTCCAGGGTCCTACAATGAGCAGTTCTTC.

V gene TRBV11-1 combines with J gene TRBJ2-3; TRBD2 agrees at 14 bases. CDR3 length: 16 residues. Germline trimming cut 4 bases from V and 7 bases from J; bases unmatched to any gene: 7. The germline V gene has CDR1 SGHAT and CDR2 FQDESV (reference sequence). CDR3 region: CASSSTSGRAVNTQYF. For the CDR3, the DNA is TGTGCCAGCAGCTCGACTAGCGGGAGGGCCGTCAATACGCAGTATTTT.

This clonotype was found a few times. The rearrangement uses TRBV6-1 and TRBJ1-2; TRBD1 is a possible D gene (5 bases). This CDR3 region has 13 residues. Trimming removed 7 bases at V and 3 bases at J, with 12 bases between. The germline CDR1 and CDR2 sequences are MNHNS and SASEGT. The CDR3 sequence is CASTLQADYGYTF. CDR3 sequence (DNA): TGTGCCAGCACCCTACAGGCGGACTATGGCTACACCTTC.

This clonotype was picked up many times. J is TRBJ1-4 and V is TRBV4-1; TRBD1 agrees at 7 bases. The CDR3 sequence is 16 residues long. The germline V gene has CDR1 MGHRA and CDR2 YSYEKL. Trimming removed 2 bases from V and 4 bases from J; junction bases left unmatched: 7. CDR3 nucleotide sequence: TGCGCCAGCAGCCAATCATCCGGGACAGTTAATGAAAAACTGTTTTTT. It specifies CASSQSSGTVNEKLFF.

This clonotype was counted many times. V and J are TRBV28 and TRBJ2-1, with D hard to call. The CDR3 loop spans 13 amino acids. Germline CDR1 reads MDHEN; CDR2 reads SYDVKM. V gave up 2 bases and J gave up 10 bases, with 12 bases separating them. DNA for the CDR3: TGTGCCAGCAGTTTAGGACCCCCAAAAGAGCAGTTCTTC. Its translation is CASSLGPPKEQFF.

The rearrangement uses TRBV6-6 and TRBJ2-3; possible D gene TRBD2, 5 bases. The CDR3 contains 12 residues. V shed 8 bases and J shed 4 bases, with 10 bases lying between them. Germline assignment: CDR1 MNHNY and CDR2 SVGAGI (reference sequence). The CDR3 loop is CASRGSADTQYF. CDR3 DNA: TGTGCCAGCCGAGGGAGCGCAGATACGCAGTATTTT.

This clonotype was seen ten or more times. The chain recombines TRBV14 with TRBJ2-1; the match to TRBD2 covers 7 bases. Germline CDR1 SGHDN, CDR2 FVKESK. With 1 base clipped from V and 10 bases from J, the junction kept 10 bases outside the gene matches. This CDR3 spans 15 amino acids. The DNA of the CDR3 is TGTGCCAGCAGCCAAGCCCTTGGGGGGGTACGGGAGCAGTTCTTC. Its translation: CASSQALGGVREQFF. Full variable domain (missing parts from reference TRBV14 and TRBJ2-1): EAGVTQFPSHSVIEKGQTVTLRCDPISGHDNLYWYRRVMGKEIKFLLHFVKESKQDESGMPNNRFLAERTGGTYSTLKVQPAELEDSGVYFCASSQALGGVREQFFGPGTRLTVL.

This clonotype appeared once. The V and J genes are TRBV9 and TRBJ1-5; a possible D gene is TRBD1 (6 bases). The CDR3 runs 15 residues. Per germline, CDR1 SGDLS and CDR2 YYNGEE. Trimming left V 0 bases short and J 6 bases short, with 13 bases between. CDR3 loop: CASSVGPGVSQPQHF. In DNA form, the CDR3 reads TGTGCCAGCAGCGTAGGGCCAGGGGTGAGTCAGCCCCAGCATTTT.

The table lists this clonotype with many counts. The gene calls are TRBV28 and TRBJ1-5; no firm D call. The CDR3 is 15 amino acids. CDR1 MDHEN and CDR2 SYDVKM come from the germline V gene. Trimming took 5 bases from V and 0 from J, leaving 11 bases between them. The CDR3 DNA reads TGTGCCAGCAGTCCCCCGGGAACTAGCAATCAGCCCCAGCATTTT. Residues: CASSPPGTSNQPQHF.

This clonotype has at least ten counts. The chain uses TRBV12-3 or TRBV12-4 and TRBJ1-1, with unresolved D. V lost 7 bases, J lost 3 bases, and 12 bases lay in between. The CDR3 totals 13 residues. The CDR3 reads CASTPERYTEAFF. The CDR3 bases are TGTGCCAGCACCCCAGAGCGCTACACTGAAGCTTTCTTT.

This clonotype was seen at least ten times. The chain recombines TRBV19 with TRBJ1-1; D uncertain. The germline V and J ends were trimmed by 3 bases and 0 bases, with 14 bases remaining between them. The CDR3 runs 16 residues. Germline loops: CDR1 LNHDA, CDR2 SQIVND (reference sequence). The CDR3 reads CASSITPIVMNTEAFF. The CDR3 nucleotides are TGTGCCAGTAGTATCACCCCGATCGTTATGAACACTGAAGCTTTCTTT.

The sample holds many counts of this clonotype. The V and J genes are TRBV28 and TRBJ2-7; D gene unclear. CDR3 length equals 14 residues. Germline CDR1 is MDHEN and CDR2 is SYDVKM. The V and J ends lost 5 bases and 5 bases respectively, with 16 bases between them. DNA of the CDR3: TGTGCCAGCAGTCCAAGGCGCAGGTCGGACGAGCAGTACTTC. Amino acid sequence: CASSPRRRSDEQYF.

This clonotype was recorded many times. The chain recombines TRBV7-2 with TRBJ2-7; 9 nucleotides align to TRBD2. Germline CDR1 is SGHTA and CDR2 is FQGNSA. The CDR3 totals 16 residues. V was pared by 2 bases and J by 2 bases, with 7 bases of the junction left unmatched. CDR3 amino acids: CASSLRPTSGTYEQYF. In DNA form, the CDR3 reads TGTGCCAGCAGCTTAAGGCCGACTAGCGGAACCTACGAGCAGTACTTC.

This clonotype was observed many times. The chain has TRBV29-1 and TRBJ2-2; D call uncertain. CDR1 and CDR2 (germline): SQVTM, ANQGSEA. The CDR3 totals 11 residues. V was cut by 4 bases and J by 8 bases, with 8 bases left in between. The CDR3 region is CSVGQVGELFF. CDR3 DNA sequence: TGCAGCGTTGGCCAGGTTGGGGAGCTGTTTTTT.

This clonotype was counted at least ten times. V usage is TRBV6-5 and J usage is TRBJ2-3; 10 positions match TRBD2. Trimming at V came to 4 bases and at J to 5 bases, leaving 12 bases not matched to a gene. The CDR3 is 17 amino acids. Germline assignment: CDR1 MNHEY and CDR2 SVGAGI. The CDR3 coding sequence is TGTGCCAGCAGTTCAAAAAGGGCTAGCGGGAGATTAGATACGCAGTATTTT. Its protein product is CASSSKRASGRLDTQYF.

In its sample, this clonotype was seen many times. This chain links TRBV6-4 with TRBJ2-5, with D uncertain. There are 15 residues in the CDR3. Germline V gives CDR1 MRHNA, CDR2 SNTAGT. The V end was cut by 3 bases, the J end by 2 bases, with 13 bases between. CDR3 nucleotide sequence: TGTGCCAGCAGTGATGGGTGGGTAAAACAAGAGACCCAGTACTTC. Protein product: CASSDGWVKQETQYF.

This clonotype was observed many times. V gene TRBV13 combines with J gene TRBJ2-5; D is undetermined. CDR1 is PRHDT, CDR2 FYEKMQ, per germline (reference sequence). The V end was cut by 8 bases, the J end by 1 base, with 14 bases between. CDR3 length: 14 amino acids. Here the CDR3 DNA reads TGTGCCAGCGGGGTGGCTTGGAGCCAAGAGACCCAGTACTTC. Encoded protein: CASGVAWSQETQYF.